This TCR beta chain was identified in a study of T cell repertoires in cytomegalovirus infection. One entry per CDR3 protein, called by TCRdb with MiXCR from the reads. The table has hundreds of thousands of distinct CDR3 sequences, roughly a quarter seen once; the top ten hold roughly 8%. Germline lookup yields CDR1 SGHVS and CDR2 FQNEAQ. The length of the CDR3 is 13 residues. The V end was cut by 1 base, the J end by 5 bases, with 9 bases between. The TCR sequence derives from a human donor in good health (CMV status not recorded). Some clones in this sample may be carry-over from other donors' samples. This chain joins TRBV7-8 and TRBJ2-7; D is undetermined. Sequencing was done on a sample of CD8+ T cells from PBMCs. The DNA of the CDR3 is TGTGCCAGCAGCTTAGATTTCCAAAACGAGCAGTACGTC. Its translation: CASSLDFQNEQYV.